Included here is one T cell receptor beta chain sequence, with context. PCR involved 60 Vbeta and 13 Jbeta primers. Only in-frame clones appear in the TCRdb table, and some are missing; sequencing was by immunoSEQ multiplex PCR. The sample has about 140,000 clones, roughly 79% seen once. The data belong to a study of cytomegalovirus exposure and HLA in healthy donors. J gave up 8 bases and V 4 bases, and 5 bases lay outside the gene matches. Germline V gene lookup returns CDR1 PRHDT and CDR2 FYEKMQ (reference sequence). This CDR3 has 15 amino acids. The TCR was taken from a man aged 25 to 40 in good health and CMV-seropositive. The sample was PBMCs. The chain has TRBV13 and TRBJ2-1, with TRBD2 matching over 13 bases. CDR3 sequence: CASSYLGLAGDEQFF. CDR3 coding DNA: TGTGCCAGCAGCTACCTCGGACTAGCGGGGGATGAGCAGTTCTTC. The entire variable domain, with the rest obtained from reference TRBV13 and TRBJ2-1, is as follows: AAGVIQSPRHLIKEKRETATLKCYPIPRHDTVYWYQQGPGQDPQFLISFYEKMQSDKGSIPDRFSAQQFSDYHSELNMSSLELGDSALYFCASSYLGLAGDEQFFGPGTRLTVL.